The rows below give T cell receptor beta chains drawn from one sample of a study of T-cell reconstitution after alpha-beta-depleted transplantation in children. TCRdb fed the PCR reads into MiXCR, producing one record per CDR3 protein. The repertoire holds almost 400,000 distinct CDR3 sequences, with about a fifth as singletons. The starting material was PBMCs from the stem cell graft donor, obtained from the stem cell graft. The receptors shown here come from a human donor who donated a stem cell graft to a child with acute myeloid leukemia. The CDR3 runs from the conserved cysteine through the conserved F or W. Fields, in order: D gene, clone size, CDR3 length, J gene, V gene, CDR3 protein, CDR3 DNA. D genes are given only for firm matches. The size field is filled for only some rows; it gives once, few, many or a size class.

- | few | 12 | TRBJ2-7 | TRBV5-6 | CASSSRRYEQYF | TGTGCCAGCAGCTCCCGGAGATACGAGCAGTACTTC
- | - | 16 | TRBJ2-1 | TRBV24-1 | CATSDFEGGVTNEQFF | TGTGCCACCAGTGATTTTGAGGGGGGCGTTACGAATGAGCAGTTCTTC
TRBD2 | - | 17 | TRBJ2-1 | TRBV7-9 | CASSPGLALGFFDEQFF | TGTGCCAGCAGCCCGGGACTAGCTTTAGGGTTCTTCGATGAGCAGTTCTTC
TRBD2 | - | 17 | TRBJ2-1 | TRBV7-9 | CATPFRRTSGPYNEQFF | TGTGCCACCCCATTCAGACGGACTAGCGGGCCGTACAATGAGCAGTTCTTC
- | many | 14 | TRBJ2-2 | TRBV20-1 | CSARWQGDTGELFF | TGCAGTGCTAGGTGGCAGGGAGACACCGGGGAGCTGTTTTTT
- | - | 17 | TRBJ2-1 | TRBV9 | CASSVVGHLDAYNEQFF | TGTGCCAGCAGCGTAGTAGGACACCTCGACGCTTACAATGAGCAGTTCTTC
- | few | 15 | TRBJ2-7 | TRBV3-1 | CASSQVAESSYEQYF | TGTGCCAGCAGCCAAGTAGCGGAGAGCTCCTACGAGCAGTACTTC
TRBD2 | - | 14 | TRBJ2-3 | TRBV20-1 | CSARVLAGTDTQYF | TGCAGTGCCAGAGTGCTAGCGGGGACAGATACGCAGTATTTT
TRBD1 | few | 15 | TRBJ2-2 | TRBV19 | CASTRGTGDTGELFF | TGTGCCAGTACCAGGGGGACAGGGGACACCGGGGAGCTGTTTTTT
TRBD2 | - | 15 | TRBJ2-1 | TRBV6-1 | CASSDGTSGSDEQFF | TGTGCCAGCAGTGACGGGACTAGCGGGAGTGATGAGCAGTTCTTC
- | few | 14 | TRBJ1-3 | TRBV20-1 | CSARDTRSGNTIYF | TGCAGTGCCCGGGACACTCGCTCTGGAAACACCATATATTTT
- | many | 11 | TRBJ1-2 | TRBV12-3/TRBV12-4 | CASTQSYGYTF | TGTGCCAGCACTCAGAGCTATGGCTACACCTTC
- | - | 14 | TRBJ2-5 | TRBV20-1 | CSARDLGVQETQYF | TGCAGTGCTAGAGATTTGGGGGTCCAAGAGACCCAGTACTTC
- | - | 17 | TRBJ2-2 | TRBV12-3/TRBV12-4 | CASSLGLGWGGTGELFF | TGTGCCAGCAGTTTAGGCTTAGGTTGGGGAGGAACCGGGGAGCTGTTTTTT
- | - | 13 | TRBJ2-3 | TRBV7-3 | CASSLTSADTQYF | TGTGCCAGCAGCTTAACGTCGGCAGATACGCAGTATTTT
TRBD1 | - | 16 | TRBJ2-7 | TRBV15 | CATSRDRWDRGYEQYF | TGTGCCACCAGCAGAGACCGTTGGGACAGGGGCTACGAGCAGTACTTC
- | - | 13 | TRBJ2-7 | TRBV6-1 | CASSEALLRGGYF | TGTGCCAGCAGTGAAGCGCTCTTAAGGGGCGGTTACTTC
TRBD2 | - | 15 | TRBJ2-2 | TRBV12-3/TRBV12-4 | CASIPLAGGTGELFF | TGTGCCAGCATCCCACTAGCGGGAGGAACCGGGGAGCTGTTTTTT
- | - | 15 | TRBJ2-3 | TRBV5-5 | CASSLTSRLPDTQYF | TGTGCCAGCAGCTTGACTAGCAGATTACCGGATACGCAGTATTTT
- | - | 15 | TRBJ2-2 | TRBV4-1 | CASSHPGRNTGELFF | TGCGCCAGCAGCCACCCGGGCCGGAACACCGGGGAGCTGTTTTTT
TRBD2 | few | 15 | TRBJ2-1 | TRBV27 | CASSLGGSLYNEQFF | TGTGCCAGCAGTTTGGGCGGGAGTTTGTACAATGAGCAGTTCTTC
- | - | 14 | TRBJ1-3 | TRBV18 | CASIREYSGNTIYF | TGTGCCAGCATCAGGGAATACTCTGGAAACACCATATATTTT
- | - | 14 | TRBJ2-5 | TRBV24-1 | CATGEGGYQETQYF | TGTGCCACCGGAGAGGGGGGCTACCAAGAGACCCAGTACTTC
- | few | 12 | TRBJ1-1 | TRBV18 | CASSPSNTEAFF | TGTGCCAGCTCACCTTCCAACACTGAAGCTTTCTTT
- | - | 15 | TRBJ1-1 | TRBV6-5 | CASSYTPSMNTEAFF | TGTGCCAGCAGTTATACCCCTAGCATGAACACTGAAGCTTTCTTT
- | few | 14 | TRBJ2-3 | TRBV27 | CASSRTGSRSTQYF | TGTGCCAGCAGCCGAACAGGGTCCCGGAGTACGCAGTATTTT
TRBD2 | few | 17 | TRBJ2-1 | TRBV4-2 | CASSQDAQWTSPNEQFF | TGTGCCAGCAGCCAAGACGCCCAGTGGACTAGCCCAAATGAGCAGTTCTTC
TRBD1 | many | 15 | TRBJ2-7 | TRBV10-3 | CAISAGTGNPYEQYF | TGTGCCATCAGCGCCGGGACAGGTAACCCCTACGAGCAGTACTTC
TRBD1 | many | 13 | TRBJ2-4 | TRBV6-1 | CASRTGQGNIQYF | TGTGCCAGCAGGACTGGACAGGGAAACATTCAGTACTTC
- | few | 16 | TRBJ2-3 | TRBV7-9 | CASSSGDSVRADTQYF | TGTGCCAGCAGCTCGGGTGATAGCGTTAGGGCAGATACGCAGTATTTT
TRBD1 | many | 15 | TRBJ1-5 | TRBV12-3/TRBV12-4 | CASSMNQGGGQPQHF | TGTGCCAGCAGTATGAACCAGGGGGGAGGTCAGCCCCAGCATTTT
TRBD2 | few | 15 | TRBJ2-1 | TRBV7-2 | CASSLAGLAGDEQFF | TGTGCCAGCAGCTTAGCGGGACTAGCGGGCGATGAGCAGTTCTTC
- | few | 13 | TRBJ2-7 | TRBV28 | CASRAGQRYEQYF | TGTGCCAGCAGAGCGGGACAGAGGTACGAGCAGTACTTC
TRBD1 | - | 14 | TRBJ2-7 | TRBV2 | CASRDRFMSYEQYF | TGTGCCAGCAGGGACAGGTTCATGTCCTACGAGCAGTACTTC
- | few | 15 | TRBJ2-7 | TRBV2 | CASSVPGSPSYEQYF | TGTGCCAGCAGTGTCCCAGGATCGCCATCCTACGAGCAGTACTTC
- | few | 15 | TRBJ2-1 | TRBV5-1 | CASSPDREGGNEQFF | TGCGCCAGCAGCCCCGACAGGGAGGGCGGCAATGAGCAGTTCTTC
- | few | 13 | TRBJ2-7 | TRBV29-1 | CSVTGRDLYEQYF | TGCAGCGTGACGGGGCGCGACTTGTACGAGCAGTACTTC
TRBD1 | - | 16 | TRBJ2-2 | TRBV15 | CATAYTGDGYTGELFF | TGTGCCACCGCTTATACAGGGGATGGGTACACCGGGGAGCTGTTTTTT